These 18 T cell receptor beta chains share one sample of origin, sequenced in a study of cytomegalovirus exposure and HLA in healthy donors. The PCR used 60 Vbeta and 13 Jbeta primers. Sequenced by immunoSEQ multiplex PCR; TCRdb stores in-frame clones only, minus some. The sample lists some 130,000 clones; around 80% were seen once. Sequencing was done on a sample of PBMCs. The receptor set was obtained from a man in his forties or fifties in good health and CMV-seropositive.

V is TRBV19 and J is TRBJ1-3, with a weak D call TRBD1 (5 bases). Germline V gives CDR1 LNHDA, CDR2 SQIVND (reference sequence). V dropped 1 base and J dropped 0 bases, with 7 bases sitting between them. This CDR3 spans 15 amino acids. The CDR3 nucleotides read TGTGCCAGTAGTATAGGGGGCTACTCTGGAAACACCATATATTTT. Translating gives CASSIGGYSGNTIYF.

The chain combines TRBV4-1 with TRBJ2-7; 10 nucleotides align to TRBD2. Trimming cost V 0 bases and J 4 bases; bases outside gene matches: 6. CDR1 and CDR2 from the germline V gene are MGHRA and YSYEKL. The CDR3 sequence is 16 residues long. The CDR3 is CASSQDASSGSYEQYF. The CDR3 nucleotides read TGCGCCAGCAGCCAAGATGCGTCTAGCGGGAGTTACGAGCAGTACTTC.

The chain carries TRBV7-6 and TRBJ2-1; D not certain. CDR1 is SGHVS and CDR2 is FNYEAQ in the germline V gene. The CDR3 has 15 residues. Trimming pared 1 base from V and 6 bases from J, leaving 13 bases between. CDR3 DNA: TGTGCCAGCAGCTTAGGTGGTAGTCATTTCAATGAGCAGTTCTTC. Its translation: CASSLGGSHFNEQFF. Combining the CDR3 with reference TRBV7-6 and TRBJ2-1 gives the whole variable domain GAGVSQSPRYKVTKRGQDVALRCDPISGHVSLYWYRQALGQGPEFLTYFNYEAQQDKSGLPNDRFSAERPEGSISTLTIQRTEQRDSAMYRCASSLGGSHFNEQFFGPGTRLTVL.

The gene calls are TRBV10-2 and TRBJ2-7; 7 bases are a match to TRBD1. Unmatched junction bases numbered 7, after V lost 3 bases and J lost 5 bases. Looked up from germline, CDR1 is WSHSY and CDR2 is SAAADI. The CDR3 totals 14 residues. The CDR3 is CASSDSQGRDEQYF. As DNA, the CDR3 is TGCGCCAGCAGTGACTCACAGGGGCGGGACGAGCAGTACTTC.

This chain uses TRBV10-2 with TRBJ2-7; 9 nucleotides align to TRBD1. Germline loops: CDR1 WSHSY, CDR2 SAAADI. This CDR3 comprises 13 residues. The V gene end was trimmed by 6 bases and the J gene end by 5 bases; junction bases not matched to a gene: 5. The chain's CDR3 is CASSRDRVHEQYF. The CDR3 region has the DNA TGCGCCAGCAGCCGGGACAGGGTCCACGAGCAGTACTTC.

J is TRBJ1-2 and V is TRBV29-1, with D tentatively TRBD1 (5 bases). Germline V CDR1 and CDR2: SQVTM, ANQGSEA. Trimming pared 3 bases from V and 4 bases from J, leaving 12 bases between. This CDR3 contains 13 residues. The chain's CDR3 is CSVEGRGSYGYTF. CDR3 DNA sequence: TGCAGCGTTGAGGGACGGGGGTCCTATGGCTACACCTTC.

To note about this clone: At one of its ends the junction is not consistent with the germline gene, which may arise from a read error. Other DNA sequences in this specimen translate into the identical CDR3. This chain connects TRBV19 to TRBJ2-7; D is possibly TRBD2 (6 bases). The germline V gene encodes CDR1 LNHDA and CDR2 SQIVND (reference sequence). The CDR3 length is 17 residues. The CDR3 nucleotides are TGTGCCAGTAGTATAGATCTAGGGACTCAGAGGCTCTACGAACAGTACTTC. As protein: CASSIDLGTQRLYEQYF.

V usage is TRBV5-4 and J usage is TRBJ2-1; TRBD1 matches 7 bases. CDR1 SGHNT and CDR2 YYREEE come from the germline V gene (reference sequence). The CDR3 is made up of 16 amino acids. With 4 bases clipped from V and 5 bases from J, the junction kept 12 bases outside the gene matches. The CDR3 DNA is TGTGCCAGCAGCACAGAAACAGGGGTGATAAACAATGAGCAGTTCTTC. Translated, it gives CASSTETGVINNEQFF.

The V call is TRBV7-9, the J call TRBJ1-1; maybe TRBD1 (6 bases). This CDR3 is built from 14 residues. CDR1 and CDR2 (germline): SEHNR, FQNEAQ (reference sequence). Trimming removed 5 bases at V and 4 bases at J, with 14 bases between. The DNA of the CDR3 is TGTGCCAGCAGCCCCTGGGACATATCCACTGAAGCTTTCTTT. Protein product: CASSPWDISTEAFF.

This chain joins TRBV6-6 and TRBJ2-3; the match to TRBD2 covers 11 bases. The germline V gene encodes CDR1 MNHNY and CDR2 SVGAGI (reference sequence). V shed 6 bases and J 5 bases; nucleotides not matched to a gene: 10. CDR3 length: 16 amino acids. The CDR3, as DNA: TGTGCCAGCAGCTTTAGCGGGAGGGCCCCGGAAGATACGCAGTATTTT. Amino acids: CASSFSGRAPEDTQYF.

This clone was detected a few times. This sequence joins TRBV6-5 and TRBJ1-1; D gene unclear. From germline, CDR1 is MNHEY and CDR2 SVGAGI. CDR3 length: 15 residues. Trimming took 0 bases from V and 7 from J, leaving 15 bases between them. CDR3 protein: CASSYSFTGGFEAFF. The CDR3 DNA sequence: TGTGCCAGCAGTTACTCGTTTACGGGAGGGTTTGAAGCTTTCTTT.

The chain links TRBV7-9 to TRBJ2-7, with TRBD2 matching over 11 bases. Losses at the gene ends were 4 bases for V and 3 bases for J; bases not matched to a gene: 5. The germline gives CDR1 SEHNR, CDR2 FQNEAQ (reference sequence). The CDR3 has 15 amino acids. In DNA form, the CDR3 reads TGTGCCAGCAGCTGGGGACTAGCGGAAAGCTACGAGCAGTACTTC. Its translation is CASSWGLAESYEQYF. The full variable domain, rest sourced from reference TRBV7-9 and TRBJ2-7, is DTGVSQNPRHKITKRGQNVTFRCDPISEHNRLYWYRQTLGQGPEFLTYFQNEAQLEKSRLLSDRFSAERPKGSFSTLEIQRTEQGDSAMYLCASSWGLAESYEQYFGPGTRLTVT.

The chain links TRBV29-1 to TRBJ2-7, with a tentative D call TRBD1 (6 bases). Deletions cut 7 bases from V and 1 base from J, with 14 bases between. CDR3 length equals 13 residues. CDR1 and CDR2 from the germline V gene are SQVTM and ANQGSEA. CDR3 amino acids: CSATPDSSYEQYF. CDR3 bases: TGCAGCGCTACCCCGGACAGTTCCTACGAGCAGTACTTC.

The chain links TRBV10-1 to TRBJ2-3; 10 positions agree with TRBD2. Germline-derived CDR1 and CDR2 are WNHNN and SYGVQD (reference sequence). The CDR3 totals 15 residues. V trimming: 6 bases; J trimming: 2 bases; junction bases outside the gene matches: 5. CDR3 protein: CASSESGRATDTQYF. The CDR3, as DNA: TGCGCCAGCAGCGAGAGCGGGAGGGCCACAGATACGCAGTATTTT.

The rearrangement uses TRBV11-3 and TRBJ2-7; 10 nucleotides line up with TRBD2. Trimming at V came to 6 bases and at J to 3 bases, leaving 11 bases not matched to a gene. Germline CDR1 and CDR2: SGHNT and YENEEA. This CDR3 has 16 residues. DNA of the CDR3: TGTGCCAGCAGTTCACAGCTAGCGGGAGCTTTCTACGAGCAGTACTTC. This codes for CASSSQLAGAFYEQYF.

This clone was seen ten or more times. This CDR3 is also generated by other DNA sequences in the sample. The V call is TRBV6-5, the J call TRBJ1-6; a weak D match, TRBD1 (5 bases). V gave up 2 bases and J gave up 7 bases, with 15 bases separating them. The CDR3 has 16 residues. The germline CDR1 and CDR2 sequences are MNHEY and SVGAGI. DNA for the CDR3: TGTGCCAGCAGTTACCCGCGGGGGGGTGAGAATTCACCCCTCCACTTT. It encodes CASSYPRGGENSPLHF.

J is TRBJ2-7 and V is TRBV5-6; D gene ambiguous. The CDR3 runs 13 residues. The germline gives CDR1 SGHDT, CDR2 YYEEEE. Between the trimmed V and J ends, which lost 4 bases and 0 bases, there was a span of 8 bases. CDR3 nucleotides: TGTGCCAGCAGCCCCGTCGTCTCCTACGAGCAGTACTTC. This gives the protein CASSPVVSYEQYF.

The rearrangement uses TRBV6-5 and TRBJ1-6, with D perhaps TRBD1 (5 bases). V was clipped by 0 bases and J by 7 bases, with 13 bases between them. The CDR3 consists of 16 residues. The germline gives CDR1 MNHEY, CDR2 SVGAGI. CDR3 coding DNA: TGTGCCAGCAGTTACTCGATGGGGCGGCAGAATTCACCCCTCCACTTT. Translation gives CASSYSMGRQNSPLHF.